One sample yielded the 10 T cell receptor beta chains listed below, sequenced in a study of vaccination and CD4 T cells after COVID-19. The treatment is: roughly 10-day PBMC culture with coronavirus spike peptide pools or control peptides (ViraFEST assay). These receptors have no identified antigens. Cultured CD4+ T cell DNA underwent sequencing with the Oncomine TCR Beta short-read assay. TCRdb called the PCR reads again in MiXCR, with one record for every CDR3 protein. The repertoire has about 10,000 distinct CDR3 sequences, around 57% of them found once; the top ten carry around 31%. The material sequenced was CD4+ T cells from blood, cultured in vitro. All receptors come from a human donor who had recovered from COVID-19.

The chain links TRBV7-3 to TRBJ2-1; 11 bases are shared with TRBD2. Germline CDR1 and CDR2: SGHTA and FQGTGA. The V and J ends lost 5 bases and 4 bases, in that order; junction bases with no gene match: 4. The CDR3 has 15 residues. Written as DNA, the CDR3 is TGTGCCAGCAGCCCGCGGACTAGCGGGTACAATGAGCAGTTCTTC. Amino acid sequence: CASSPRTSGYNEQFF.

The chain is built from TRBV20-1 and TRBJ1-5, with D perhaps TRBD1 (5 bases). Trimming stripped 6 bases from V and 2 bases from J, with 11 bases between. CDR1 DFQATT and CDR2 SNEGSKA come from the germline V gene (reference sequence). The CDR3 has 13 amino acids. The CDR3 region has the DNA TGCAGTGCAACGGGGGTCGGCAATCAGCCCCAGCATTTT. Translating it yields CSATGVGNQPQHF.

The chain has TRBV2 and TRBJ1-5; D is possibly TRBD1 (6 bases). V was trimmed by 7 bases and J by 6 bases, leaving 16 bases between them. The CDR3 is 14 residues long. Per the germline V gene, CDR1 is SNHLY and CDR2 is FYNNEI. CDR3 DNA: TGTGCCAGCAATGGTAGGGGGGCCGGTCAGCCCCAGCATTTT. Its translation is CASNGRGAGQPQHF. Filled out from reference TRBV2 and TRBJ1-5, the complete variable domain reads EPEVTQTPSHQVTQMGQEVILRCVPISNHLYFYWYRQILGQKVEFLVSFYNNEISEKSEIFDDQFSVERPDGSNFTLKIRSTKLEDSAMYFCASNGRGAGQPQHFGDGTRLSIL.

The chain joins TRBV7-9 to TRBJ1-5, with TRBD1 identical over 8 bases. The ends lost 4 bases at V and 1 base at J; junction bases unmatched: 3. This CDR3 contains 15 residues. The germline gives CDR1 SEHNR, CDR2 FQNEAQ (reference sequence). In nucleotides, the CDR3 is TGTGCCAGCAGCTCACAGGGGGGCAGCAATCAGCCCCAGCATTTT. Translating gives CASSSQGGSNQPQHF. Combining the CDR3 with reference TRBV7-9 and TRBJ1-5 gives the whole variable domain DTGVSQNPRHKITKRGQNVTFRCDPISEHNRLYWYRQTLGQGPEFLTYFQNEAQLEKSRLLSDRFSAERPKGSFSTLEIQRTEQGDSAMYLCASSSQGGSNQPQHFGDGTRLSIL.

V usage is TRBV5-1 and J usage is TRBJ2-7; D is undetermined. The CDR3 runs 12 residues. Germline V CDR1 and CDR2: SGHRS, YFSETQ. Trimming removed 1 base at V and 4 bases at J, with 6 bases between. This chain's CDR3 is CASSLPAYEQYF. The CDR3 bases are TGCGCCAGCAGCTTGCCCGCTTACGAGCAGTACTTC.

This sequence joins TRBV20-1 and TRBJ1-2, with 8 bases identical to TRBD1. This CDR3 is built from 13 residues. V lost 6 bases and J lost 3; bases outside the gene matches: 6. CDR1 and CDR2 (germline): DFQATT, SNEGSKA (reference sequence). The CDR3 region has the DNA TGCAGTGCGGCGGACAGGGCATACTATGGCTACACCTTC. Translation: CSAADRAYYGYTF.

This clonotype was seen a few times. The rearrangement joins TRBV6-1 to TRBJ1-2; D perhaps matches TRBD1 (6 bases). The CDR3 consists of 12 residues. In germline, CDR1 is MNHNS, CDR2 SASEGT. Trimming shortened V by 6 bases and J by 7 bases, and 12 bases separated the two germline ends. CDR3 protein: CASSQGFSGYTF. DNA for the CDR3: TGTGCCAGCAGCCAGGGGTTCTCTGGCTACACCTTC.

J is TRBJ1-2 and V is TRBV30; possibly TRBD1 for D (6 bases). The CDR3 length is 13 residues. V was clipped by 4 bases and J by 3 bases, with 12 bases between them. The V gene's germline CDR1 is GTSNPN and CDR2 SVGIG (reference sequence). CDR3 amino acids: CAWNAGHDYGYTF. The CDR3 DNA reads TGTGCCTGGAATGCGGGACACGACTATGGCTACACCTTC.

V is TRBV12-3 or TRBV12-4 and J is TRBJ1-6; TRBD1 aligns across 9 bases. J gave up 10 bases and V 6 bases, and 10 bases lay outside the gene matches. This CDR3 has 15 residues. CDR3 protein: CASSKGTGLVSPLHF. CDR3 in DNA: TGTGCCAGCAGCAAAGGGACAGGGCTGGTCTCACCCCTCCACTTT.

V gene TRBV5-4 combines with J gene TRBJ1-1, with a possible D match to TRBD1 (5 bases). Germline V gene lookup returns CDR1 SGHNT and CDR2 YYREEE (reference sequence). The CDR3 extends over 16 amino acids. V was pared by 4 bases and J by 1 base, with 17 bases between. This CDR3 reads CASSQERGLSNTEAFF. The CDR3 DNA reads as TGTGCCAGCAGCCAAGAACGGGGGTTATCGAACACTGAAGCTTTCTTT.